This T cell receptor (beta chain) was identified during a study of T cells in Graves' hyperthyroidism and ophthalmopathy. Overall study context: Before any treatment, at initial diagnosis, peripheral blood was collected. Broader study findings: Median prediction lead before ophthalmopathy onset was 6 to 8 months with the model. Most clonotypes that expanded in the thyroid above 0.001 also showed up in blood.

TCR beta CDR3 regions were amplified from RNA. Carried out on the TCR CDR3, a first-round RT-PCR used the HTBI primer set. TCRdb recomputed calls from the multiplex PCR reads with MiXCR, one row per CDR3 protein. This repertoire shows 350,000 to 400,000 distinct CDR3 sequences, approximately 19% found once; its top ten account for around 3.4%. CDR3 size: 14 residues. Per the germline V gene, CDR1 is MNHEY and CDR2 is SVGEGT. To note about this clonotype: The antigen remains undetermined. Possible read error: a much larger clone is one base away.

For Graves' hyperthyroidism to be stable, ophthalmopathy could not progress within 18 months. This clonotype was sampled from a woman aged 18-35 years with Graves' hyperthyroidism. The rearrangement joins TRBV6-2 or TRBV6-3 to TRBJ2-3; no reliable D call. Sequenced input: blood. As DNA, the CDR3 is TGTACCAGCAGACCGCCTCGAGTCGACGCTACGCAGTATTTT. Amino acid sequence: CTSRPPRVDATQYF.